This entry is about one TCR beta chain. A much bigger clone sits one base away, suggesting this may be a read error. V shed 4 bases and J shed 4 bases, with 13 bases lying between them. This CDR3 contains 14 residues. The germline CDR1 and CDR2 sequences are MNHNS and SASEGT. The data stem from a study of T cells in Graves' hyperthyroidism and ophthalmopathy. Researchers took RNA transcripts and amplified the TCR beta CDR3 regions from them. The HTBI primer set drove a first-round RT-PCR of the TCR CDR3. TCRdb called the multiplex PCR reads again in MiXCR, with one record for every CDR3 protein. The table lists under 700,000 distinct CDR3 sequences, over 15% of them singletons, with 18% in the top ten. Participants, patients aged 18 to 65, had newly diagnosed hyperthyroidism with a duration under 2 months.

The chain employs TRBV6-1 and TRBJ1-1, with D uncertain. Input material: blood. This receptor was obtained from a woman aged 18-29 years with Graves' hyperthyroidism. CDR3 residues: CASSGLGSGTEAFF. In DNA form, the CDR3 reads TGTGCCAGCAGTGGATTAGGATCTGGCACTGAAGCTTTCTTT.